This T cell receptor beta chain was captured in a study of cytomegalovirus exposure and HLA in healthy donors. Across the whole study: Within the Caucasian-associated ancestry cluster were about 81% of the approximately 400 genotyped donors.

Of note for this clone: The antigen is not known.

Whole-study results and caveats: Owing to their indistinguishability, certain V segments, notably TRBV6-2 and TRBV6-3, were excluded. Fewer N-insertions (relative to the approximately 700-donor mean) were reportedly seen in an Asian-associated ancestry cluster in a later analysis. The study recorded 150 to 200 TCR beta chains that were cytomegalovirus-associated.

The CDR3 contains 16 residues. Both 60 Vbeta primers and 13 Jbeta primers went into the PCR. The method was immunoSEQ multiplex PCR; TCRdb's version includes in-frame clones alone and lacks a portion of them. The sample lists about 78,000 clones; around 80% were seen once. The chain joins TRBV21-1 to TRBJ2-7; the D segment call TRBD1 is taken from the table without a DNA check. TRBV21-1 has pseudogene status. The receptor was derived from a man aged 50-60 years in good health and CMV-seropositive. Sequenced material: PBMCs. The CDR3 DNA follows: TGTGCCAGCAGCAATCCTCGGGGACAGGGGGCTGAGGAGCAGTACTTC. It specifies CASSNPRGQGAEEQYF.